These 30 T cell receptor beta chains originate from one sample sequenced in a study of T cells in Graves' hyperthyroidism and ophthalmopathy. What was amplified from RNA transcripts were TCR beta CDR3 regions. HTBI primers were employed in a first-round RT-PCR of the TCR CDR3. MiXCR was run by TCRdb on the multiplex PCR reads, yielding one entry per CDR3 protein. The data show about 360,000 distinct CDR3 sequences, under 15% seen once. Sequences were obtained from blood. Source of these receptors: a woman between 18 and 29 years old with Graves' hyperthyroidism.

This clonotype occurred many times. The chain links TRBV28 to TRBJ2-1; D not certain. Germline V gives CDR1 MDHEN, CDR2 SYDVKM. With 5 bases removed from V and 4 bases from J, the gap between germline ends came to 3 bases. This CDR3 is 11 amino acids long. The CDR3 bases are TGTGCCAGCAGTGTTTACAATGAGCAGTTCTTC. Amino acid sequence: CASSVYNEQFF.

There are many counts of this clonotype. The gene calls are TRBV28 and TRBJ1-2, with D perhaps matching TRBD1 (5 bases). Germline CDR1 MDHEN, CDR2 SYDVKM. Between the trimmed V and J ends, which lost 2 bases and 4 bases, there was a span of 14 bases. CDR3 length equals 15 residues. CDR3 nucleotide sequence: TGTGCCAGCAGTTTAAGCCACGGCAGGGCCTATGGCTACACCTTC. This sequence encodes CASSLSHGRAYGYTF.

This clonotype was observed many times. The chain uses TRBV28 and TRBJ1-1; the D is unclear. Trimming pared 2 bases from V and 5 bases from J, leaving 6 bases between. This CDR3 has 12 amino acids. Germline loops: CDR1 MDHEN, CDR2 SYDVKM. This CDR3 reads CASSLRKTEAFF. The CDR3 region has the DNA TGTGCCAGCAGTTTACGGAAAACTGAAGCTTTCTTT.

This clonotype was seen once. This rearrangement joins TRBV2 to TRBJ1-2, with D tentatively TRBD1 (6 bases). The V and J ends lost 1 base and 14 bases respectively, with 14 bases between them. The V gene's germline CDR1 is SNHLY and CDR2 FYNNEI. The CDR3 has 12 residues. DNA for the CDR3: TGTGCCAGCAGTGAAGTCGTAGGGGGGGTAACCTTC. This gives the protein CASSEVVGGVTF. The full variable domain, in which reference TRBV2 and TRBJ1-2 provide the parts outside the CDR3, is EPEVTQTPSHQVTQMGQEVILRCVPISNHLYFYWYRQILGQKVEFLVSFYNNEISEKSEIFDDQFSVERPDGSNFTLKIRSTKLEDSAMYFCASSEVVGGVTFGSGTRLTVV.

In its sample, this clonotype was seen many times. CDR3 amino acids: CASSLGDRDNSPLHF. CDR3 DNA sequence: TGTGCCAGCAGTTTGGGTGACAGGGATAATTCACCCCTCCACTTT. The chain joins TRBV28 to TRBJ1-6, with TRBD1 matching 7 bases. The CDR3 runs 15 residues. V was clipped by 3 bases and J by 5 bases; unmatched bases: 4. The germline V gene has CDR1 MDHEN and CDR2 SYDVKM.

This clonotype was observed a handful of times. This sequence joins TRBV6-1 and TRBJ1-2; tentatively, D is TRBD1 (5 bases). Trimming took 10 bases from V and 4 from J, leaving 28 bases between them. There are 17 residues in the CDR3. The V gene's germline CDR1 is MNHNS and CDR2 SASEGT. CDR3 in DNA: TGTGCCATCTTCTCCGGGACCCCGTTCTCCCGAGTCTATGGCTACACCTTC. It translates to CAIFSGTPFSRVYGYTF.

This clonotype was observed many times. This chain links TRBV20-1 with TRBJ2-5, with 11 bases fitting TRBD2. With V trimmed by 6 bases and J by 1 base, 4 bases remained unmatched. CDR1 is DFQATT, CDR2 SNEGSKA, per germline (reference sequence). The CDR3 is made up of 14 amino acids. The CDR3 DNA follows: TGCAGTGCCACTAGCGGGAGCCTCCAAGAGACCCAGTACTTC. Amino acids: CSATSGSLQETQYF.

This clonotype has a handful of counts. This rearrangement joins TRBV5-1 to TRBJ1-5; TRBD1 agrees at 11 bases. Germline lookup yields CDR1 SGHRS and CDR2 YFSETQ. V shed 4 bases, J shed 4 bases, and the junction held 7 bases outside the gene matches. This CDR3 is built from 16 residues. CDR3 residues: CASSAGTGGLNQPQHF. The CDR3 nucleotides are TGCGCCAGCAGCGCCGGGACAGGGGGTCTGAATCAGCCCCAGCATTTT.

This clonotype was detected many times. The chain combines TRBV20-1 with TRBJ2-5, with TRBD1 as a possible D gene (5 bases). This CDR3 comprises 12 residues. V lost 6 bases and J lost 4, with 12 bases in between. Germline CDR1 is DFQATT and CDR2 is SNEGSKA (reference sequence). CDR3 bases: TGCAGTGCCTCTACAGGTGGAGAGACCCAGTACTTC. Translation: CSASTGGETQYF.

This clonotype showed up just a few times. The J gene is TRBJ1-5, the V gene TRBV24-1; tentative D call: TRBD1 (5 bases). CDR1 and CDR2 (germline): KGHDR, SFDVKD. With 4 bases removed from V and 2 bases from J, the gap between germline ends came to 17 bases. This CDR3 is built from 17 residues. Here the CDR3 DNA reads TGTGCCACCAGTGACCCTTCCCAGGGCGCCGGCAATCAGCCCCAGCATTTT. Translation: CATSDPSQGAGNQPQHF.

A few counts support this clonotype. The genes are TRBV27 and TRBJ1-2; D is possibly TRBD1 (6 bases). CDR3 length: 15 amino acids. Trimming removed 3 bases at V and 7 bases at J, with 18 bases between. Germline CDR1 MNHEY, CDR2 SMNVEV (reference sequence). CDR3 protein: CASSLGTTGSTGYTF. CDR3 DNA sequence: TGTGCCAGCAGTTTGGGTACGACAGGCTCCACTGGCTACACCTTC.

This clonotype has more than one count but fewer than ten. The chain is built from TRBV7-8 and TRBJ1-2, with 8 bases fitting TRBD1. With 1 base clipped from V and 4 bases from J, the junction kept 5 bases outside the gene matches. The CDR3 has 15 amino acids. Germline V lookup: CDR1 SGHVS, CDR2 FQNEAQ. The CDR3 loop is CASSLGRRGPYGYTF. CDR3 DNA: TGTGCCAGCAGCTTAGGTCGCAGGGGGCCCTATGGCTACACCTTC.

With respect to this clonotype: Compared with germline, one end of the junction differs, possibly owing to a read error. The chain carries TRBV28 and TRBJ1-5, with D possibly TRBD1 on 6 matching bases. The CDR3 is 14 amino acids. Germline V lookup: CDR1 MDHEN, CDR2 SYDVKM. CDR3 in amino acids: CAGSPGQGYQPQHF. For the CDR3, the DNA is TGTGCCGGCAGTCCGGGGCAGGGGTATCAGCCCCAGCATTTT.

This clonotype was counted ten times or more. This chain links TRBV4-3 with TRBJ2-1, with no clear D. Trimming stripped 0 bases from V and 4 bases from J, with 10 bases between. The germline V gene has CDR1 LGHNA and CDR2 YSLEER. This CDR3 has 15 amino acids. CDR3 nucleotide sequence: TGCGCCAGCAGCCAAGAAGGTATGGCTTACAATGAGCAGTTCTTC. Its translation: CASSQEGMAYNEQFF.

Only a few counts were recorded for this clonotype. This chain links TRBV27 with TRBJ2-1; a possible D gene is TRBD2 (6 bases). The V gene's germline CDR1 is MNHEY and CDR2 SMNVEV (reference sequence). This CDR3 region has 15 residues. Trimming shortened V by 6 bases and J by 1 base, and 13 bases separated the two germline ends. CDR3 coding DNA: TGTGCCAGCAGCCTATCGGGACTGTCCTACAATGAGCAGTTCTTC. Residues: CASSLSGLSYNEQFF.

This clonotype was counted many times. This chain uses TRBV7-2 with TRBJ2-4; D call uncertain. The V gene lost 5 bases and the J gene lost 8 bases, with 16 bases spanning the gap. CDR1 and CDR2 (germline): SGHTA, FQGNSA. The CDR3 is made up of 14 amino acids. Here the CDR3 DNA reads TGTGCCAGCAGCCCTCGGGTGGGGTCGGACATTCAGTACTTC. Translation: CASSPRVGSDIQYF.

V is TRBV10-3 and J is TRBJ2-6; D gene uncertain. Trimming removed 4 bases from V and 8 bases from J, with 15 bases in between. Germline CDR1 ENHRY, CDR2 SYGVKD. The CDR3 loop spans 15 amino acids. The chain's CDR3 is CAISGGPPRPNVLTF. DNA of the CDR3: TGTGCCATCAGTGGTGGTCCGCCCCGACCCAACGTCCTGACTTTC.

This chain links TRBV25-1 with TRBJ2-1, with no clear D. Per the germline V gene, CDR1 is MGHDK and CDR2 is SYGVNS. The CDR3 length is 14 residues. V was pared by 1 base and J by 9 bases, with 13 bases between. The CDR3 DNA is TGTGCCAGCAGTGAATTCTCGGGCGTCGGTGAGCAGTTCTTC. Amino acid sequence: CASSEFSGVGEQFF.

Only a few counts were recorded for this clonotype. V gene TRBV19 combines with J gene TRBJ2-3; 11 positions match TRBD2. Germline V gene lookup returns CDR1 LNHDA and CDR2 SQIVND (reference sequence). This CDR3 region has 18 residues. J was trimmed by 2 bases and V by 5 bases; bases with no gene match: 12. The CDR3 sequence: CASSGASGTSGLTDTQYF. DNA for the CDR3: TGTGCCAGTAGTGGGGCCTCCGGGACTAGCGGACTCACAGATACGCAGTATTTT.

This clonotype was seen at least ten times. V is TRBV15 and J is TRBJ2-7; the D is unclear. CDR1 is LNHNV and CDR2 is YYDKDF in the germline V gene (reference sequence). CDR3 size: 14 residues. Trimming shortened V by 0 bases and J by 3 bases, and 9 bases separated the two germline ends. Written as DNA, the CDR3 is TGTGCCACCAGCAGAGACAGCTTCGACTACGAGCAGTACTTC. This sequence encodes CATSRDSFDYEQYF.

This clonotype was counted a few times. Here the CDR3 DNA reads TGTGCCAGCAGCGCCGGACAGGGGAATTCCTACGAGCAGTACTTC. It specifies CASSAGQGNSYEQYF. This rearrangement joins TRBV9 to TRBJ2-7, with 9 nucleotides matching TRBD1. Germline CDR1 and CDR2: SGDLS and YYNGEE. V lost 3 bases, J lost 1 base, and 5 bases stayed unmatched. This CDR3 comprises 15 residues.

This clonotype was picked up many times. V is TRBV20-1 and J is TRBJ2-1; 8 positions match TRBD2. The J segment lost 5 bases and the V segment lost 6 bases, leaving 12 bases of the junction unmatched. Germline lookup yields CDR1 DFQATT and CDR2 SNEGSKA (reference sequence). This CDR3 spans 15 amino acids. Written as DNA, the CDR3 is TGCAGTGCCAATCAGCTGGGACTAGAGAACAATGAGCAGTTCTTC. Its translation is CSANQLGLENNEQFF.

This clonotype was detected ten times or more. The chain couples TRBV6-2 or TRBV6-3 to TRBJ1-2; 10 bases are a match to TRBD1. Germline V gene lookup returns CDR1 MNHEY and CDR2 SVGEGT. The V and J ends lost 4 bases and 3 bases, in that order; junction bases with no gene match: 11. The CDR3 is 17 residues long. The CDR3 nucleotides are TGTGCCAGCAGTTTCGTGACAGGGGGCGTCGAGCACTATGGCTACACCTTC. As protein: CASSFVTGGVEHYGYTF.

This clonotype has ten or more counts. The CDR3 sequence: CASSPSRGGARYEQYF. The CDR3 bases are TGTGCCAGCTCACCTTCCCGGGGAGGGGCGCGGTACGAGCAGTACTTC. The chain joins TRBV18 to TRBJ2-7, with 7 bases lining up with TRBD2. The V and J ends lost 3 bases and 4 bases, in that order; junction bases with no gene match: 12. The CDR3 has 16 amino acids. Germline CDR1 reads KGHSH; CDR2 reads LQKENI.

This clonotype was seen many times. This sequence joins TRBV2 and TRBJ1-2; TRBD1 aligns across 8 bases. Losses at the gene ends were 6 bases for V and 4 bases for J; bases not matched to a gene: 1. CDR3 length equals 12 residues. CDR1 SNHLY and CDR2 FYNNEI come from the germline V gene. CDR3 nucleotides: TGTGCCAGCAGGGGACAGGTCTATGGCTACACCTTC. Encoded protein: CASRGQVYGYTF.

This clonotype was observed at least ten times. The V gene is TRBV2, the J gene TRBJ2-5; no clear D. Germline assignment: CDR1 SNHLY and CDR2 FYNNEI. This CDR3 contains 11 residues. The ends were cut back, 8 bases at V and 1 base at J, with 5 bases in the middle. For the CDR3, the DNA is TGTGCCAGCGTCTTCCAAGAGACCCAGTACTTC. It codes for CASVFQETQYF.

This clonotype was seen repeatedly, ten times or more. The chain employs TRBV28 and TRBJ2-5; a possible D gene is TRBD1 (6 bases). The CDR3 loop spans 13 amino acids. From germline, CDR1 is MDHEN and CDR2 SYDVKM. Trimming left V 7 bases short and J 1 base short, with 10 bases between. CDR3 nucleotides: TGTGCCAGCACCGACAGGTTCCAAGAGACCCAGTACTTC. Translating gives CASTDRFQETQYF.

The table lists this clonotype with many counts. The chain carries TRBV28 and TRBJ2-3; 15 bases line up with TRBD2. V shed 4 bases, J shed 8 bases, and the junction held 7 bases outside the gene matches. The CDR3 is 16 residues long. In germline, CDR1 is MDHEN, CDR2 SYDVKM. This CDR3 is CASSSIKGLAGGTQYF. The CDR3 nucleotides are TGTGCCAGCAGTTCGATTAAGGGACTAGCGGGGGGTACGCAGTATTTT.

This clonotype appeared many times. This chain connects TRBV10-3 to TRBJ2-7; TRBD2 might be the D (5 bases). V was cut by 3 bases and J by 0 bases, with 12 bases left in between. CDR1 is ENHRY, CDR2 SYGVKD, per germline. The CDR3 sequence is 15 residues long. CDR3 coding DNA: TGTGCCATCAGTGACTTAGCGAGAAGCTCCTACGAGCAGTACTTC. As protein: CAISDLARSSYEQYF.

In this sample, this clonotype turned up many times. The chain has TRBV3-1 and TRBJ2-5; TRBD2 aligns across 10 bases. Germline assignment: CDR1 LGHDT and CDR2 YNNKEL (reference sequence). This CDR3 comprises 17 residues. The ends lost 2 bases at V and 4 bases at J; junction bases unmatched: 10. The DNA of the CDR3 is TGTGCCAGCAGCCAAAGGGGCAAGCGGGGGGGCCGAGAGACCCAGTACTTC. Protein product: CASSQRGKRGGRETQYF.